In its sample, the clone carrying this T cell receptor beta chain was seen once. The sample belongs to a study of cytomegalovirus exposure and HLA in healthy donors. Researchers ran the PCR with 60 Vbeta and 13 Jbeta primers. Data came from immunoSEQ multiplex PCR; TCRdb stores just in-frame clones and leaves some out. The profile shows 150,000 to 160,000 clones, around 79% of them singletons. Germline V gene lookup returns CDR1 SEHNR and CDR2 FQNEAQ (reference sequence). V trimming: 5 bases; J trimming: 5 bases; junction bases outside the gene matches: 7. This CDR3 has 15 residues. This sequence was found in a man in his late teens or twenties in good health and CMV-seronegative. The genes are TRBV7-9 and TRBJ2-5; 11 positions agree with TRBD2. The specimen was PBMCs. The CDR3: CASSRPSGGRETQYF. The CDR3 coding sequence is TGTGCCAGCAGCCGGCCTAGCGGGGGGCGGGAGACCCAGTACTTC.